Listed below are T cell receptor beta chains from one sample, sequenced in a study of blood T cell repertoires in COVID-19. TCRdb keeps only in-frame clones here, not all; method: immunoSEQ multiplex PCR. Of 200,000 to 250,000 clones listed, about nine tenths are singletons. Material for sequencing was peripheral blood. The receptors here all came from a woman between 50 and 59 years old with acute or convalescent COVID-19. CDR3s include the opening cysteine and the closing phenylalanine or tryptophan. A D gene is named only where the DNA matches it firmly. Some rows mark clone size as missing; the rest say once, few, many or name a class of expanded clone.

D gene | J gene | clone size | V gene | CDR3 protein | CDR3 DNA
. | TRBJ1-2 | . | TRBV19 | CASKRLQGNYGYTF | TGTGCCAGTAAACGTCTTCAGGGTAACTATGGCTACACCTTC
. | TRBJ2-2 | . | TRBV7-2 | CASSLVGSTGELFF | TGTGCCAGCAGCTTAGTGGGGAGCACCGGGGAGCTGTTTTTT
TRBD2 | TRBJ2-5 | once | TRBV3-1/TRBV3-2 | CASSQDSGTSGGYQETQYF | TGTGCCAGCAGCCAAGATTCCGGGACTAGCGGGGGGTACCAAGAGACCCAGTACTTC
. | TRBJ1-1 | . | TRBV7-9 | CASSLGQGYTEAFF | TGTGCCAGCAGCTTAGGTCAGGGCTACACTGAAGCTTTCTTT
. | TRBJ1-1 | . | TRBV5-4 | CASSPRGTEAFF | TGTGCCAGCAGCCCACGGGGGACTGAAGCTTTCTTT
. | TRBJ1-1 | . | TRBV30 | CAWNQGRGTEAFF | TGTGCCTGGAATCAGGGGCGGGGGACTGAAGCTTTCTTT
. | TRBJ2-5 | . | TRBV7-9 | CASSFLTGQETQYF | TGTGCCAGCAGCTTTCTGACAGGCCAAGAGACCCAGTACTTC
TRBD1 | TRBJ1-2 | . | TRBV19 | CASIAQAGTGVVYGYTF | TGTGCCAGTATAGCGCAGGCCGGGACAGGGGTGGTCTATGGCTACACCTTC
. | TRBJ1-3 | . | TRBV5-6 | CASSLLTIGNTIYF | TGTGCCAGCAGCTTGCTAACCATTGGAAACACCATATATTTT
TRBD2 | TRBJ2-1 | . | TRBV2 | CASSVGLAEQFF | TGTGCCAGCAGTGTGGGACTAGCGGAGCAGTTCTTC
TRBD2 | TRBJ2-1 | . | TRBV9 | CASSFPGTSGGGYNEQFF | TGTGCCAGCAGCTTTCCCGGGACTAGCGGGGGGGGCTACAATGAGCAGTTCTTC
TRBD2 | TRBJ2-1 | . | TRBV11-2 | CASSTATSGTGNEQFF | TGTGCCAGCAGCACAGCGACTAGCGGGACGGGTAATGAGCAGTTCTTC
TRBD2 | TRBJ2-2 | once | TRBV10-3 | CAISELPSGGTGELFF | TGTGCCATCAGTGAACTTCCTAGCGGGGGGACCGGGGAGCTGTTTTTT
. | TRBJ1-6 | few | TRBV2 | CASTGLRNSPLHF | TGTGCCAGCACAGGGCTTAGAAATTCACCCCTCCACTTT
TRBD2 | TRBJ2-7 | . | TRBV3-1/TRBV3-2 | CASSQDMYGRAAYEQYF | TGTGCCAGCAGCCAAGATATGTACGGGAGGGCCGCTTACGAGCAGTACTTC
TRBD1 | TRBJ2-7 | . | TRBV2 | CASSDYILGTVPSYEQYF | TGTGCCAGCAGTGACTATATTCTTGGGACAGTCCCCTCCTACGAGCAGTACTTC
TRBD1 | TRBJ1-6 | . | TRBV6-5 | CASSYDRGRSPLHF | TGTGCCAGCAGTTATGACAGGGGCCGCTCACCCCTCCACTTT
. | TRBJ2-5 | . | TRBV10-2 | CASSEDLGPLEETQYF | TGCGCCAGCAGTGAGGACCTCGGTCCGCTGGAGGAGACCCAGTACTTC
TRBD1 | TRBJ1-2 | . | TRBV10-3 | CAISDRGRDNYGYTF | TGTGCCATCAGTGACAGGGGGCGCGACAACTATGGCTACACCTTC
. | TRBJ2-2 | . | TRBV6-5 | CASRRNTGELFF | TGTGCCAGCAGGCGGAACACCGGGGAGCTGTTTTTT
. | TRBJ2-1 | few | TRBV10-3 | CAISDGYNEQFF | TGTGCCATCAGTGACGGGTACAATGAGCAGTTCTTC
. | TRBJ2-2 | . | TRBV7-2 | CASSPGGRGGFAGELFF | TGTGCCAGCAGCCCCGGGGGGCGGGGTGGGTTCGCCGGGGAGCTGTTTTTT
. | TRBJ2-7 | . | TRBV6-5 | CASTIQGSSYEQYF | TGTGCCAGCACCATACAGGGCTCCAGCTACGAGCAGTACTTC
TRBD1 | TRBJ1-2 | . | TRBV5-1 | CASSQTGTYGYTF | TGCGCCAGCAGCCAGACAGGGACCTATGGCTACACCTTC
TRBD2 | TRBJ2-1 | . | TRBV11-3 | CASSQTSGYYDEQFF | TGTGCCAGCAGCCAGACTAGCGGGTATTACGATGAGCAGTTCTTC
TRBD1 | TRBJ2-2 | . | TRBV2 | CASSAQGAGTGELFF | TGTGCCAGCAGCGCACAGGGGGCTGGGACCGGGGAGCTGTTTTTT
TRBD1 | TRBJ2-3 | . | TRBV2 | CASSFGTGATDTQYF | TGTGCCAGCAGTTTTGGGACAGGGGCCACAGATACGCAGTATTTT
TRBD1 | TRBJ1-1 | . | TRBV29-1 | CSGNPGQGFEAFF | TGCAGCGGAAATCCGGGACAGGGCTTTGAAGCTTTCTTT
. | TRBJ1-2 | . | TRBV4-3 | CASSQGAGSQNYGYTF | TGCGCCAGCAGCCAAGGGGCTGGGAGCCAGAACTATGGCTACACCTTC
. | TRBJ1-1 | . | TRBV19 | CASSIQVNTEAFF | TGTGCCAGTAGTATCCAGGTTAACACTGAAGCTTTCTTT
. | TRBJ1-4 | . | TRBV29-1 | CSVREGGPNEKLFF | TGCAGCGTCCGGGAGGGAGGGCCTAATGAAAAACTGTTTTTT
. | TRBJ1-2 | once | TRBV6-5 | CASSYLGARYGYTF | TGTGCCAGCAGTTATTTGGGCGCGCGCTATGGCTACACCTTC
. | TRBJ1-5 | once | TRBV6-5 | CASSYQQGNQPQHF | TGTGCCAGCAGTTACCAACAGGGAAATCAGCCCCAGCATTTT
. | TRBJ2-3 | . | TRBV5-4 | CASSLRQGTDTQYF | TGTGCCAGCAGCTTGAGGCAGGGCACAGATACGCAGTATTTT
TRBD2 | TRBJ2-4 | . | TRBV5-1 | CASSLNARTSGGPKNIQYF | TGCGCCAGCAGCTTGAACGCCCGGACTAGCGGGGGCCCCAAAAACATTCAGTACTTC
. | TRBJ1-4 | . | TRBV2 | CASLREVEEKLFF | TGTGCCAGCCTCAGGGAGGTTGAGGAAAAACTGTTTTTT
. | TRBJ2-4 | . | TRBV12-3/TRBV12-4 | CASSVAKNIQYF | TGTGCCAGCTCAGTAGCCAAAAACATTCAGTACTTC
TRBD2 | TRBJ2-1 | . | TRBV19 | CASSPSSGGTYNEQFF | TGTGCCAGTAGTCCGAGTAGCGGGGGGACCTACAATGAGCAGTTCTTC
TRBD1 | TRBJ1-1 | . | TRBV7-9 | CASSPRTGNTEAFF | TGTGCCAGCAGCCCTAGGACAGGGAACACTGAAGCTTTCTTT
TRBD1 | TRBJ1-5 | . | TRBV6-5 | CASSWDRAGQPQHF | TGTGCCAGCAGTTGGGACAGGGCAGGTCAGCCCCAGCATTTT
TRBD2 | TRBJ2-7 | once | TRBV5-1 | CASSLSGTSGTYEQYF | TGCGCCAGCAGCTTATCTGGGACTAGCGGGACTTACGAGCAGTACTTC